This T cell receptor (beta chain) was captured in a study of blood T cell repertoires in COVID-19 (dated by TCRdb to 2020 to 2021). Looking at the study overall: Collaborator samples came from the United States, Italy and Spain and covered acute and convalescent phases of COVID-19. A freely available public database, intended as a resource for researchers studying the immune response to SARS-CoV-2, is where the repertoires were released. The samples were drawn from the first 160 participants of the ongoing ImmuneRACE study and from 1,254 subjects provided by 6 global collaborators. Deeply sampled blood TCRbeta repertoires from subjects exposed to, actively infected with, or recovered from COVID-19 were included in the dataset. The prospective study material was composed of cDNA or gDNA derived from T cells, B-cell-depleted T cells, or PBMCs. Nearly every sample came with metadata listing a de-identified subject ID, COVID-19 status, age in years and sex. Where HLA class I and class II types were available, the types were taken from metadata supplied by the sample provider, not from assay-based typing. The study at large found these results: The amount of clinical and demographic metadata varied by source and participant and was provided uncurated.

The CDR3 sequence holds 16 residues, the cysteine and phenylalanine included. Only CDR3 DNA remains: 48 bases, in frame from the first base. Whole blood was collected in K2EDTA tubes by collaborating institutions according to the institutions' own protocols. For TCRbeta analysis, collaborators shipped samples in one of three forms: frozen whole blood, isolated PBMCs, or DNA extracted from either of those sample types. Points on this clone: Its recognized antigen is unknown. No base qualities exist here, and no much larger clone lies one base off it.

TCRbeta CDR3 regions were amplified from genomic DNA by means of the immunoSEQ Assay, a bias-controlled multiplex PCR. The paper's processing steps were these. Within the assay, amplification of reference gene primers was used to estimate how many nucleated cells each sample contained. To quantify the absolute abundance of each unique TCRbeta CDR3 rearrangement, sequence reads were collapsed and filtered. Productive Simpson clonality was computed per sample as the square root of Simpson's diversity index over productive rearrangements. TCRdb carries this immuneACCESS record with in-frame sequences only. Its versions omit some clonotypes, under half of them owing to an unresolved V gene in the studies checked, with the rest unexplained. V and J calls and clone size are those listed in that table; D and trimming were worked out from the DNA. This sample is represented by about 130,000 clones; approximately 80% of them were singletons. The top ten clones comprise under 45% of the sample.

This clonotype was sampled from a man aged 35 to 55 with active or convalescent COVID-19. The chain is assembled from TRBV21-1 and TRBJ2-7; no check of the table's D call, TRBD2, against the DNA was made. TRBV21-1 is a known pseudogene. The sequencing input was peripheral blood. The CDR3 region has the sequence CASSKGKGSGSYEQYF. In nucleotides, the sequence is TGTGCCAGCAGCAAAGGCAAAGGTAGCGGGAGCTACGAGCAGTACTTC.